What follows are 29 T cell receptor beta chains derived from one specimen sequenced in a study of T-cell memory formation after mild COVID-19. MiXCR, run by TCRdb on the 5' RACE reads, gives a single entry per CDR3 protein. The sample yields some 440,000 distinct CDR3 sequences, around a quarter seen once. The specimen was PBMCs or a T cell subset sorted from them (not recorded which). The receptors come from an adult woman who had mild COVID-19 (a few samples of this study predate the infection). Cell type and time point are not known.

The CDR3 sequence: CASTVGQGVSYEQYF. CDR3 DNA sequence: TGTGCCAGCACGGTCGGACAGGGGGTATCCTACGAGCAGTACTTC. The chain joins TRBV9 to TRBJ2-7; 10 positions agree with TRBD1. The V segment lost 6 bases and the J segment 1 base; nucleotides outside the gene matches: 7. The germline V gene has CDR1 SGDLS and CDR2 YYNGEE. This CDR3 has 15 amino acids.

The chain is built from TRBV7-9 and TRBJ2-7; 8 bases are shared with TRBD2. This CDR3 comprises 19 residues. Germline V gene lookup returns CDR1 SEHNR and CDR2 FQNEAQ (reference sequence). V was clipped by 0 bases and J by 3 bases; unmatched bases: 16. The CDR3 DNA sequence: TGTGCCAGCAGCTTAGCTGAGGACGGAATAGCGGGACCCCTCTACGAGCAGTACTTC. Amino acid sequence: CASSLAEDGIAGPLYEQYF.

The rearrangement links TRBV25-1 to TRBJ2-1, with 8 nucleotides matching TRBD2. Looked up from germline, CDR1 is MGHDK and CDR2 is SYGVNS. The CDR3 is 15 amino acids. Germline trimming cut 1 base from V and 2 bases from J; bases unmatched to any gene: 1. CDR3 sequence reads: CASSESGGPYNEQFF. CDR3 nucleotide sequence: TGTGCCAGCAGTGAATCGGGGGGGCCCTACAATGAGCAGTTCTTC.

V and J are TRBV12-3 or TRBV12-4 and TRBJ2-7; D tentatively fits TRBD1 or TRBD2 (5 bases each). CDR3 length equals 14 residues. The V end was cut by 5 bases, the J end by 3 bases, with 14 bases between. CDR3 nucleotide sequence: TGTGCCAGCAGTGGGACGAATACAGGCTACGAGCAGTACTTC. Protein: CASSGTNTGYEQYF.

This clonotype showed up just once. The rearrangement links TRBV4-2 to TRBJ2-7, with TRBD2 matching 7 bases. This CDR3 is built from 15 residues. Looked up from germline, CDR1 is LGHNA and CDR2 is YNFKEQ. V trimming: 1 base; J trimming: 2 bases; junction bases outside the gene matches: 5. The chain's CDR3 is CASSQGEGGPYEQYF. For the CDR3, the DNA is TGTGCCAGCAGCCAAGGGGAGGGAGGGCCCTACGAGCAGTACTTC.

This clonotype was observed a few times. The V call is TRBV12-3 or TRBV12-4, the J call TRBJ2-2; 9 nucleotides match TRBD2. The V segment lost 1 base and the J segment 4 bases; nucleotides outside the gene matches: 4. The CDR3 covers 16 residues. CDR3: CASSLGLAGVTGELFF. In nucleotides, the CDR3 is TGTGCCAGCAGTTTAGGGTTAGCGGGAGTCACCGGGGAGCTGTTTTTT.

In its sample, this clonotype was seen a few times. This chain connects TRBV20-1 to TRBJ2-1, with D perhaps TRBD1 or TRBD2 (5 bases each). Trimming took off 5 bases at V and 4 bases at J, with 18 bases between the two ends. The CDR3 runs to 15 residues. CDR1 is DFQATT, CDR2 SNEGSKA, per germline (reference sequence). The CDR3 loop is CSAENRDLIYNEQFF. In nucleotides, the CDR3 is TGCAGTGCTGAGAACCGGGACCTGATTTACAATGAGCAGTTCTTC.

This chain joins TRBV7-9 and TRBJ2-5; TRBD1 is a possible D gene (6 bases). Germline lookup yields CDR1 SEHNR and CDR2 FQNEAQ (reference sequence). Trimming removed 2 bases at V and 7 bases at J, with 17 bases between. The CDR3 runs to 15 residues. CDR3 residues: CASSLTSGVRGTQYF. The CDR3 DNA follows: TGTGCCAGCAGCTTAACGTCAGGGGTACGGGGGACCCAGTACTTC.

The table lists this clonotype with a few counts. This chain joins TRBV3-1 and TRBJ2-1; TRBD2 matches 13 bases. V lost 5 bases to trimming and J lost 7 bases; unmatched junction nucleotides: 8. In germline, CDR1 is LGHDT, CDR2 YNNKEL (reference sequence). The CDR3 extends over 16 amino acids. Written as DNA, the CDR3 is TGTGCCAGCAGCAAAGGACTAGCGGGAGTAGTGAATGAGCAGTTCTTC. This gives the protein CASSKGLAGVVNEQFF.

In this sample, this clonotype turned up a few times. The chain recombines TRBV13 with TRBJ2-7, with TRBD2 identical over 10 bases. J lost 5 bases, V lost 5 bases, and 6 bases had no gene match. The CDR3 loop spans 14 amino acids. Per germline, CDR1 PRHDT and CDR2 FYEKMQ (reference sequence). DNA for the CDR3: TGTGCCAGCAGCCGTCCCGGGACTAGCGACGAGCAGTACTTC. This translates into CASSRPGTSDEQYF.

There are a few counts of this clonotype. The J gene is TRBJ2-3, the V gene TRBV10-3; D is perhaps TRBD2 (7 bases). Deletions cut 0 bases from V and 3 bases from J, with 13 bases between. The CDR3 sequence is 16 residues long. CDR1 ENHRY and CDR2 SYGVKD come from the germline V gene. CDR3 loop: CAISESIAGATDTQYF. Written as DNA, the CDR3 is TGTGCCATCAGTGAGTCGATTGCGGGGGCTACAGATACGCAGTATTTT.

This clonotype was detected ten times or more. This chain's CDR3 is CASSLTGNEQFF. CDR3 sequence (DNA): TGTGCCAGCAGTCTGACGGGTAATGAGCAGTTCTTC. The chain has TRBV12-3 or TRBV12-4 and TRBJ2-1; D is undetermined. V was trimmed by 5 bases and J by 7 bases, leaving 9 bases between them. CDR3 size: 12 residues.

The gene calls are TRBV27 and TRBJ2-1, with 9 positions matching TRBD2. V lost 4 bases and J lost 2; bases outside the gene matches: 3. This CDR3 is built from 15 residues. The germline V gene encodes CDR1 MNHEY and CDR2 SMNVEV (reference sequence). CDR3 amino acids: CASSSPSGTYNEQFF. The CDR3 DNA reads TGTGCCAGCAGTTCCCCTAGCGGGACCTACAATGAGCAGTTCTTC.

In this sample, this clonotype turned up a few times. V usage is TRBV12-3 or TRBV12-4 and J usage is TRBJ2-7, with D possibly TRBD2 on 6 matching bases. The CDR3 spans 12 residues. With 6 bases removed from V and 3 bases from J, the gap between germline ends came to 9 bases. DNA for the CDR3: TGTGCCAGCAGCACAGCGGGCTACGAGCAGTACTTC. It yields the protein CASSTAGYEQYF.

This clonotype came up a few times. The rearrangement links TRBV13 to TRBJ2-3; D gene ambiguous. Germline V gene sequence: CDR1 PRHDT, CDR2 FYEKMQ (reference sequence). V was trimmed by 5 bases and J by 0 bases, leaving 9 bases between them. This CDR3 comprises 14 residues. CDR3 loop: CASSDRVSTDTQYF. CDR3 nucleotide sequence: TGTGCCAGCAGCGACCGCGTGAGCACAGATACGCAGTATTTT.

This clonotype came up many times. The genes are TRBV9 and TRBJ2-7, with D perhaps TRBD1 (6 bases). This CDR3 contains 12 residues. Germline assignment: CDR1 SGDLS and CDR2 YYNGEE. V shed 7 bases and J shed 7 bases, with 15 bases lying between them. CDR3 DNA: TGTGCCAGCTCAGGGGACGATTGGGAGCAGTACTTC. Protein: CASSGDDWEQYF.

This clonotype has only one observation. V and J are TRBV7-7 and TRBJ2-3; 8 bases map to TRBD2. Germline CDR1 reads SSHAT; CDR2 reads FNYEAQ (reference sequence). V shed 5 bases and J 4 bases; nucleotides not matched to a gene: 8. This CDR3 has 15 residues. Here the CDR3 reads CASSLGGADPDTQYF. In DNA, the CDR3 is TGTGCCAGCAGCCTCGGGGGGGCCGATCCAGATACGCAGTATTTT. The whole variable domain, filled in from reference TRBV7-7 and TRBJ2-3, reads GAGVSQSPRYKVTKRGQDVTLRCDPISSHATLYWYQQALGQGPEFLTYFNYEAQPDKSGLPSDRFSAERPEGSISTLTIQRTEQRDSAMYRCASSLGGADPDTQYFGPGTRLTVL.

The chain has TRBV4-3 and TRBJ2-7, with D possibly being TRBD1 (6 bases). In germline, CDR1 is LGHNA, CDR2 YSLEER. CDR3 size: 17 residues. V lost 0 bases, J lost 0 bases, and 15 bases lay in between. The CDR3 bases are TGCGCCAGCAGCCAAGAAGCGGCAGGGGAATTCTCCTACGAGCAGTACTTC. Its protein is CASSQEAAGEFSYEQYF.

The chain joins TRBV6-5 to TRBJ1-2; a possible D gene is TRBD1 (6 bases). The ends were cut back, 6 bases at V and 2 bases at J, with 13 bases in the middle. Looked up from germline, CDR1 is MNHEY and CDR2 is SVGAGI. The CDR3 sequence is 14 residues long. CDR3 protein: CASRGTTGNYGYTF. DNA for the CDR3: TGTGCCAGCAGGGGTACAACAGGGAACTATGGCTACACCTTC.

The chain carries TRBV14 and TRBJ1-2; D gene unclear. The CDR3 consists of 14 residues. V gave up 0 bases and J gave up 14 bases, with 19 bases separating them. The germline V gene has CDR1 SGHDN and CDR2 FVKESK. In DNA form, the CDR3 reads TGTGCCAGCAGCCAAGATGGCCAAGCTAGGGTGCGGACCTTC. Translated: CASSQDGQARVRTF. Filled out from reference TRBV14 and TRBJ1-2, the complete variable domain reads EAGVTQFPSHSVIEKGQTVTLRCDPISGHDNLYWYRRVMGKEIKFLLHFVKESKQDESGMPNNRFLAERTGGTYSTLKVQPAELEDSGVYFCASSQDGQARVRTFGSGTRLTVV.

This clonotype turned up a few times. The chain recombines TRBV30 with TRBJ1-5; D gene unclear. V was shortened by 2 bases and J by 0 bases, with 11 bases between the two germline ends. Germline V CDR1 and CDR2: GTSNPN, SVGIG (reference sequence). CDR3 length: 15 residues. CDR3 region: CAWSLGVNSNQPQHF. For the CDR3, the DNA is TGTGCCTGGAGTCTCGGGGTTAATAGCAATCAGCCCCAGCATTTT. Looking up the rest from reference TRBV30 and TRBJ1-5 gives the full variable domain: SQTIHQWPATLVQPVGSPLSLECTVEGTSNPNLYWYRQAAGRGLQLLFYSVGIGQISSEVPQNLSASRPQDRQFILSSKKLLLSDSGFYLCAWSLGVNSNQPQHFGDGTRLSIL.

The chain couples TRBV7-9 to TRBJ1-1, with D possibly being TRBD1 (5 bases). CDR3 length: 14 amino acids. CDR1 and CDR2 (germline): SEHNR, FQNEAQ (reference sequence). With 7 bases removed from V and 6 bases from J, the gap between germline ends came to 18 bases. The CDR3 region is CASILAGPSAEAFF. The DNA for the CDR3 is TGTGCCAGCATCCTGGCAGGGCCGTCGGCTGAAGCTTTCTTT.

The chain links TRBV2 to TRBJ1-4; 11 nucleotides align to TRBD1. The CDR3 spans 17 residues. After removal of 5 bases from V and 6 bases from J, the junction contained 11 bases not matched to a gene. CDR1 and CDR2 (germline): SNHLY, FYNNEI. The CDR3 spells CASSPGTGGALDEKLFF. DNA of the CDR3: TGTGCCAGCAGTCCCGGGACAGGGGGAGCCCTGGATGAAAAACTGTTTTTT.

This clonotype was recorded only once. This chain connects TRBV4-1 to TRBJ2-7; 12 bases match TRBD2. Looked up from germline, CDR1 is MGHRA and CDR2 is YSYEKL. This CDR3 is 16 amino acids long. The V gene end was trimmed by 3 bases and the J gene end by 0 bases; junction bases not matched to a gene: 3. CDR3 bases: TGCGCCAGCAGCCATCTAGCGGGGGGGAGCTCCTACGAGCAGTACTTC. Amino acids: CASSHLAGGSSYEQYF.

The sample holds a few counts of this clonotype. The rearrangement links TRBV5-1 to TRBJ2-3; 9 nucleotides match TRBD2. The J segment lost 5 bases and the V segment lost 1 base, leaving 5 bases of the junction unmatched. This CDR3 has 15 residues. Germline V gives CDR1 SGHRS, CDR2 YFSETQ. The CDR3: CASSLLGGGVDTQYF. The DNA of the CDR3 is TGCGCCAGCAGCTTGCTTGGCGGGGGGGTAGATACGCAGTATTTT.

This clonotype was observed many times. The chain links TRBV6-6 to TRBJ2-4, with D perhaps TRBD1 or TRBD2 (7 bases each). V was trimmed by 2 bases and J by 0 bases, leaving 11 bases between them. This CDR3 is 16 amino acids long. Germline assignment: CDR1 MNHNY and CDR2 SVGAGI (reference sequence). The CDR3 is CASSYARGGAKNIQYF. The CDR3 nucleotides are TGTGCCAGCAGTTACGCCAGGGGGGGAGCCAAAAACATTCAGTACTTC.

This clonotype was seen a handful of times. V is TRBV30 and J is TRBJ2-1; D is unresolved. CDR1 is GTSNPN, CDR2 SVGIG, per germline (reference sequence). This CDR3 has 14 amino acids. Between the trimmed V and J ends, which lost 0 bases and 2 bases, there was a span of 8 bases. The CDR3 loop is CAWSVSVTYNEQFF. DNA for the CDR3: TGTGCCTGGAGTGTATCGGTAACCTACAATGAGCAGTTCTTC.

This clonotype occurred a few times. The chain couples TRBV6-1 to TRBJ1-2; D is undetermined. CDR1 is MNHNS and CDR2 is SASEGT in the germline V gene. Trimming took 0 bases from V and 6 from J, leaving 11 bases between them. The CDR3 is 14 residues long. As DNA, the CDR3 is TGTGCCAGCAGTGAAGCGTACTACTCCGATGGCTACACCTTC. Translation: CASSEAYYSDGYTF.

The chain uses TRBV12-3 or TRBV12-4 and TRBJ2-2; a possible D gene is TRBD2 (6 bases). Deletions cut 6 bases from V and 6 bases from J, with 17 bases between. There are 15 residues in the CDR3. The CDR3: CASRYQPPGAGELFF. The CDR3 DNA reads TGTGCCAGCAGATATCAGCCGCCGGGGGCCGGGGAGCTGTTTTTT.